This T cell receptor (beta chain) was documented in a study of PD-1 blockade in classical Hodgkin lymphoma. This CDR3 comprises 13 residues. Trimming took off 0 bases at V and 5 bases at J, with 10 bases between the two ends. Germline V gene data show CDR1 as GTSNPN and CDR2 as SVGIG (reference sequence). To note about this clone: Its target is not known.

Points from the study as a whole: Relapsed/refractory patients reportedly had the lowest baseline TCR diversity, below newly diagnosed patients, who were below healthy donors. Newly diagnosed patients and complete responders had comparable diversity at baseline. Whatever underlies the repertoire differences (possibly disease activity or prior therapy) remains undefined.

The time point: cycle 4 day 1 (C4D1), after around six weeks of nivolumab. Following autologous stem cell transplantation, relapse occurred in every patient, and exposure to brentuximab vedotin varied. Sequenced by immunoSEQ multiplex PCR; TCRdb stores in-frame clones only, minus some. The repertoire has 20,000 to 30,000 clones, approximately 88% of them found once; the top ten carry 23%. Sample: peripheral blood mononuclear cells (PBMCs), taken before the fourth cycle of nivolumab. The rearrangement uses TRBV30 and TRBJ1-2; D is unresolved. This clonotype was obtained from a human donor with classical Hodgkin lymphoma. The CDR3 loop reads CAWSVLTGYGYTF. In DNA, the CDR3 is TGTGCCTGGAGTGTATTGACGGGGTATGGCTACACCTTC.